The next 9 T cell receptor beta chains were all read from a single sample in a study of cytomegalovirus exposure and HLA in healthy donors. PCR was performed using 60 Vbeta and 13 Jbeta primers. Here immunoSEQ multiplex PCR was the method, and the copy in TCRdb shows in-frame clones only, minus some. The sample has approximately 190,000 clones; approximately 81% are singletons. The sample comprised PBMCs. All receptors come from a man in his forties or fifties in good health and CMV-seronegative.

The chain recombines TRBV9 with TRBJ2-7, with 9 bases that match TRBD2. Germline CDR1 is SGDLS and CDR2 is YYNGEE. The V gene end was trimmed by 0 bases and the J gene end by 6 bases; junction bases not matched to a gene: 7. The CDR3 is made up of 15 amino acids. The DNA of the CDR3 is TGTGCCAGCAGCGTAGGGGCGGGGGGGTACGTCGAGCAGTACTTC. This translates into CASSVGAGGYVEQYF.

V usage is TRBV5-1 and J usage is TRBJ1-1; D ambiguous. This CDR3 has 13 residues. The V gene's germline CDR1 is SGHRS and CDR2 YFSETQ. V was cut by 6 bases and J by 2 bases, with 11 bases left in between. CDR3 loop: CASNSEFNTEAFF. The DNA for the CDR3 is TGCGCCAGCAACTCGGAGTTTAACACTGAAGCTTTCTTT.

This clone has ten or more counts. V usage is TRBV5-6 and J usage is TRBJ2-5; 7 bases line up with TRBD2. J was trimmed by 7 bases and V by 0 bases; bases with no gene match: 12. CDR1 is SGHDT and CDR2 is YYEEEE in the germline V gene. There are 16 residues in the CDR3. This chain's CDR3 is CASSLGWGGEFVTQYF. The CDR3 DNA reads TGTGCCAGCAGCTTGGGGTGGGGGGGAGAATTCGTGACCCAGTACTTC.

The rearrangement links TRBV5-8 to TRBJ2-6, with a tentative D call TRBD1 (6 bases). Per germline, CDR1 SGHTS and CDR2 YDEGEE. Trimming removed 4 bases at V and 1 base at J, with 9 bases between. This CDR3 contains 15 residues. The CDR3 DNA follows: TGTGCCAGCAGCCGGGACATTTCTGGGGCCAACGTCCTGACTTTC. This translates into CASSRDISGANVLTF.

The chain joins TRBV27 to TRBJ1-2; 10 bases align to TRBD1. Germline trimming cut 5 bases from V and 5 bases from J; bases unmatched to any gene: 17. In germline, CDR1 is MNHEY, CDR2 SMNVEV (reference sequence). The CDR3 is 18 amino acids. The CDR3 is CASSPWDRGARSAYGYTF. The CDR3 coding sequence is TGTGCCAGCAGTCCCTGGGACAGGGGAGCCAGAAGTGCTTATGGCTACACCTTC.

The V call is TRBV5-1, the J call TRBJ2-3; possibly TRBD2 for D (7 bases). This CDR3 spans 15 amino acids. In germline, CDR1 is SGHRS, CDR2 YFSETQ. V was pared by 2 bases and J by 4 bases, with 14 bases between. CDR3 bases: TGCGCCAGCAGCTTTCGGGGGGCGCCGGCAGATACGCAGTATTTT. Amino acid sequence: CASSFRGAPADTQYF.

The CDR3 DNA reads as TGTGCCAGCAGCGTAGCACCAGCGGGGGGCACAGATACGCAGTATTTT. Translating it yields CASSVAPAGGTDTQYF. The rearrangement links TRBV9 to TRBJ2-3, with 8 bases matching TRBD2. CDR3 length: 16 amino acids. V trimming: 0 bases; J trimming: 1 base; junction bases outside the gene matches: 4. Germline V lookup: CDR1 SGDLS, CDR2 YYNGEE.

The chain links TRBV2 to TRBJ2-1; a weak D match, TRBD2 (6 bases). The V gene lost 4 bases and the J gene lost 6 bases, with 13 bases spanning the gap. Germline V gene data show CDR1 as SNHLY and CDR2 as FYNNEI. The CDR3 is 14 residues long. The CDR3 region has the DNA TGTGCCAGCAGTGGGTCGACACTAGCCAATGAGCAGTTCTTC. This encodes CASSGSTLANEQFF.

V is TRBV6-5 and J is TRBJ2-1, with a possible D match to TRBD1 (5 bases). Between the trimmed V and J ends, which lost 5 bases and 8 bases, there was a span of 13 bases. Germline assignment: CDR1 MNHEY and CDR2 SVGAGI. The CDR3 loop spans 13 amino acids. CDR3 loop: CASSDSLVDEQFF. The CDR3 DNA reads TGTGCCAGCAGTGACAGCCTAGTCGATGAGCAGTTCTTC.